What follows describes a single T cell receptor beta chain. This clonotype has a handful of counts. Its cognate antigen has yet to be identified. Base qualities are not provided; no much larger clone lies one nucleotide away. Libraries came from 5' RACE. The run used an Illumina HiSeq 2500. A second PCR of roughly 7 to 12 cycles was run with a J-beta primer mix and a sample-barcoded 5' primer. A template-switch 5' adaptor carrying 12 random nucleotides introduced a unique molecular identifier onto each TCR beta cDNA molecule. Each sample yielded at least 2.5 million CDR3-containing paired-end reads. First-strand cDNA was synthesized from all RNA with the Mint cDNA synthesis kit, primed by a TRBC-specific oligonucleotide. Following uracil-DNA glycosylase treatment, all cDNA underwent a first 18-cycle PCR with the universal primers M1SS and BC2_uni_R. The authors' pipeline ran thus. For normalization, 1 million high-quality reads, each with a distinct molecular identifier, were randomly selected from each sample. Reads sharing molecular identifiers were discarded rather than binned into consensus sequences. CDR3 identification, clonotype clustering and error correction used MiTCR with a Q25 quality threshold and the strictest error-elimination algorithm. Lower-bound total TCR beta diversity was estimated with a nonparametric unseen species model using Euler transformation. The public reads were quality trimmed at Q25 with fastp and then assembled into clones with MiXCR by TCRdb, keeping productive beta chains. Every entry covers one CDR3 protein and lists the most common genes and DNA from its rows. The V and J calls shown here were made by TCRdb, not taken from the authors' results. This sample gives 700,000 or so distinct CDR3 sequences in total; about 20% of them show up just once. Of the sample, around 22% is held by the ten largest clones.

The approximately 40 donors, aged roughly 6 to 90 years, were systemically healthy Caucasian individuals from Russia. Each donor gave ten milliliters of peripheral blood, collected into EDTA-treated Vacutainer tubes. Ficoll-Paque density-gradient centrifugation was used to isolate PBMCs, with at least 7 million obtained per sample. Total RNA was extracted from PBMCs with Trizol reagent, with at least 6 micrograms obtained per sample. The percentages of naive CD45RAhigh/CD27high T cells were determined by flow cytometry on a PBMC aliquot from every donor. The data derive from a study of blood T cells in healthy people across ages (dated by TCRdb to the mid-2010s). In terms of the full investigation: In model experiments, roughly one uniquely barcoded TCR beta cDNA molecule per two T cells was captured by template switching. The donors were divided into four age groups: young (average about 15 years), middle-aged (almost 40), aged (about 60) and long-lived (82). Age-related changes in TCR beta repertoire diversity were measured in the study by deep sequencing normalized with unique cDNA molecular identifiers. To avoid experimental bias, donors of different ages were randomly spread across the sequencing lanes. For two donors (one aged 18 to 29 and one aged 80 or older), the study analyzed two additional independent replicas of 1 million unique cDNA reads from the same blood draw. Paper-wide results and their limitations: Because donor CMV infection status was unknown, age-related changes in expanded clonotypes were potentially confounded. Estimates of total diversity from one million sequenced T cells were regarded as lower bounds and underestimates. Bulk unsorted PBMC profiling prevented conclusive comparison of naive and antigen-experienced compartments. As age increased, observed TCR beta diversity per million T cells dropped in a roughly linear way, and a significant reduction was already evident by age 40. Compared with the aged group, the long-lived group had more naive CD4+ T cells, fewer expanded clones and increased TCR diversity, a pattern suggesting age selection. A strong correlation was found between observed TCR beta diversity and the percentage of naive T cells measured by flow cytometry.

The CDR3 contains 14 residues, cysteine and phenylalanine counted. CDR3 DNA only is kept here, 42 bases in frame from base 1. V loses 2 bases of germline sequence and J loses 7 bases, and the interval between the two ends is 14 bases. CDR1 and CDR2, per the germline V gene, are MNHEY and SVGEGT. The specimen was blood. This clonotype was sampled from a man in his 70s in good health. The chain is encoded by TRBV6-2 or TRBV6-3 joined to TRBJ1-2, with no confident D gene call. The base sequence is TGTGCCAGCAGTTACGCCAGTGTTAAAGTTGGCTACACCTTC. The translation is CASSYASVKVGYTF.